This T cell receptor (beta chain) was identified during a study of blood T cells in healthy people across ages. Next came a second PCR, run for about 6 to 12 cycles, which used a sample-barcoded 5' primer along with a J-beta primer mix. TCRdb re-called the 5' RACE reads through MiXCR, storing one row per CDR3 protein. The sample consists of about 970,000 distinct CDR3 sequences, just over 50% of them appearing once. The source of this sequence is a woman aged 55-70 years in good health. The sample taken for sequencing was blood.

The CDR3: CASSQQGALGEQYF. The CDR3 nucleotides read TGTGCCAGCAGTCAGCAGGGGGCGCTTGGCGAGCAGTACTTC. This rearrangement joins TRBV28 to TRBJ2-5; 8 bases are shared with TRBD1. The J call may be in error: the DNA end matches TRBJ2-7 better. Germline CDR1 is MDHEN and CDR2 is SYDVKM. The CDR3 is 14 residues long.